Here is one T cell receptor (beta chain) with its context. Its antigen is not identified. The sample is drawn from a study of cytomegalovirus exposure and HLA in healthy donors. General study results and limits: Many donors shared some public TCRs, even though most TCR sequences were rare.

Trimming took 10 bases from V and 0 from J, leaving 16 bases between them. In germline, CDR1 is MDHEN, CDR2 SYDVKM. The CDR3 has 15 amino acids. The table came from immunoSEQ multiplex PCR; TCRdb's copy has only in-frame clones and leaves some out. The sample includes about 360,000 clones, 86% seen only once; the top ten take roughly 0.82%. The V and J genes are TRBV28 and TRBJ2-4, with a weak D call TRBD2 (6 bases). The clonotype originates from a woman younger than 30 in good health and CMV-seronegative. Input material: PBMCs. CDR3 DNA sequence: TGTGCCATCGGAGGAGGGCTTCTAGCCAAAAACATTCAGTACTTC. It is translated as CAIGGGLLAKNIQYF. Filled out from reference TRBV28 and TRBJ2-4, the complete variable domain reads DVKVTQSSRYLVKRTGEKVFLECVQDMDHENMFWYRQDPGLGLRLIYFSYDVKMKEKGDIPEGYSVSREKKERFSLILESASTNQTSMYLCAIGGGLLAKNIQYFGAGTRLSVL.